This T cell receptor beta chain was sequenced in a study of shared clonotypes between healthy human individuals. Background on the study: Researchers drew samples from a couple of women and a few men aged 18 to 49. Study-level points and caveats: Clonotype sharing among donors, it was expected, would be affected by sequencing depth.

Assay runs were performed at deep level. Several immunoSEQ 96-well plates shared each subset's DNA, each plate a replicate. Using immunoSEQ multiplex PCR, the repertoire was profiled, and TCRdb retains in-frame clones only, with some absent. The sample records roughly 1.5 million clones, 95% to 99% being singletons. Points on this clone: Its antigen is unidentified.

The CDR3 runs 14 residues. Trimming cost V 5 bases and J 1 base, with 9 bases left between them. Germline CDR1 and CDR2: MNHEY and SVGAGI. This sequence originates from a man aged 30 to 45 in good health. Material: naive CD4+ T cells sorted from blood. Subset indicated: CD45RA+ positively selected. V and J are TRBV6-5 and TRBJ1-3; D gene ambiguous. CDR3 nucleotide sequence: TGTGCCAGCAGTACGGGATCTTCTGGAAACACCATATATTTT. This encodes CASSTGSSGNTIYF.